This T cell receptor (beta chain) originates from a study of blood T cell repertoires in COVID-19. The wider study: COVID-19 samples collected from the United States, Italy and Spain covered acute and convalescent phases.

The germline CDR1 and CDR2 sequences are SNHLY and FYNNEI. The V and J ends lost 8 bases and 7 bases, in that order; junction bases with no gene match: 7. CDR3 length: 14 residues. Clones were sequenced by immunoSEQ multiplex PCR, and TCRdb holds only the in-frame ones, with some missing. Counted here are 100,000 to 150,000 clones, about 88% occurring once; the ten biggest clones make up about 1.2%. The V gene is TRBV2, the J gene TRBJ1-6; 8 nucleotides agree with TRBD1. This clonotype was obtained from a woman older than 75 with acute or convalescent COVID-19. Sequenced input: peripheral blood. Written as DNA, the CDR3 is TGTGCCAGCGGGAACAGGGGGAGGAATTCACCCCTCCACTTT. Translated: CASGNRGRNSPLHF.